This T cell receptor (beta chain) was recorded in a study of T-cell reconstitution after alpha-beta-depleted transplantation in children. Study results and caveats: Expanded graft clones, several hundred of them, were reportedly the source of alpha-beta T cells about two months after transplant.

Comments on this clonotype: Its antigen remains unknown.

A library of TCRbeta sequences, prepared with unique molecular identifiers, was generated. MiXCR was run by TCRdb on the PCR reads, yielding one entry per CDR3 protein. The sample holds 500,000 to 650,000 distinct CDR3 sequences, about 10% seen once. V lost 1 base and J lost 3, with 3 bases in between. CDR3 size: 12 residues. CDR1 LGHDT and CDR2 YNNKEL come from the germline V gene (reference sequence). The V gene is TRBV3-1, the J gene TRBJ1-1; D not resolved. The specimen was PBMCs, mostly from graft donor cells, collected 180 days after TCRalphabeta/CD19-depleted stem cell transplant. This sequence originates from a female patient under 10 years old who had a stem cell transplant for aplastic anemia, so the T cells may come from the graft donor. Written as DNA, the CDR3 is TGTGCCAGCAGCCAAGTACACACTGAAGCTTTCTTT. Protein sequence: CASSQVHTEAFF. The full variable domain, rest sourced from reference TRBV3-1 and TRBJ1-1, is DTAVSQTPKYLVTQMGNDKSIKCEQNLGHDTMYWYKQDSKKFLKIMFSYNNKELIINETVPNRFSPKSPDKAHLNLHINSLELGDSAVYFCASSQVHTEAFFGQGTRLTVV.